The 17 T cell receptor beta chains below were found in one sample sequenced in a study of T cells expressing NK-cell markers. TCRdb derives one entry per CDR3 protein from the 5' RACE reads, leaving out DNA. The sample data list 500,000 to 700,000 distinct CDR3 sequences. Sequencing was carried out using blood T cells: a sorted CD56 or NKG2C T cell subset, CD4+ or CD8+ T cells, or bulk PBMC T cells (not recorded which). The receptors were sampled from a man between 18 and 29 years old in good health.

The CDR3 region is CASSRRDRVSGANVLTF. V is TRBV6-2 or TRBV6-3 and J is TRBJ2-6; without DNA, the TCRdb call of TRBD1 cannot be checked. Germline V gives CDR1 MNHEY, CDR2 SVGEGT. The CDR3 has 17 amino acids.

This chain links TRBV7-9 with TRBJ1-4. The germline V gene has CDR1 SEHNR and CDR2 FQNEAQ (reference sequence). The CDR3 length is 15 residues. Here the CDR3 reads CASSVKGVTNEKLFF.

The chain couples TRBV3-1 to TRBJ1-5; the D call of TRBD1 rests on TCRdb alone, since no DNA is present to check it. Germline lookup yields CDR1 LGHDT and CDR2 YNNKEL (reference sequence). This CDR3 has 17 residues. CDR3 residues: CASSPATQGVSNQPQHF. Based on the CDR3 plus reference TRBV3-1 and TRBJ1-5, the full variable domain is DTAVSQTPKYLVTQMGNDKSIKCEQNLGHDTMYWYKQDSKKFLKIMFSYNNKELIINETVPNRFSPKSPDKAHLNLHINSLELGDSAVYFCASSPATQGVSNQPQHFGDGTRLSIL.

The chain employs TRBV5-1 and TRBJ2-3; there is no DNA to check the TCRdb D call of TRBD2. The CDR3 sequence is 15 residues long. Germline V gene lookup returns CDR1 SGHRS and CDR2 YFSETQ. CDR3 residues: CASSYGTSGRNTQYF.

The chain recombines TRBV20-1 with TRBJ2-2; TCRdb's D gene call, TRBD1, goes unchecked for lack of DNA. The germline gives CDR1 DFQATT, CDR2 SNEGSKA (reference sequence). This CDR3 has 13 amino acids. CDR3 in amino acids: CSAPLGASGELFF.

V gene TRBV5-1 combines with J gene TRBJ2-5; TCRdb calls TRBD1, which cannot be checked without DNA. From germline, CDR1 is SGHRS and CDR2 YFSETQ. The CDR3 totals 13 residues. CDR3 in amino acids: CASSLEGTETQYF.

This chain joins TRBV29-1 and TRBJ2-5; no DNA is available, so the TRBD1 call from TCRdb remains unchecked. Germline V gives CDR1 SQVTM, CDR2 ANQGSEA. The CDR3 covers 14 residues. CDR3 sequence: CSVSGTGTQETQYF.

The chain joins TRBV29-1 to TRBJ2-1; TCRdb's D call of TRBD1 is untestable without DNA. From germline, CDR1 is SQVTM and CDR2 ANQGSEA. The CDR3 is 12 amino acids. CDR3 sequence reads: CSASLGGDEQFF.

The V call is TRBV28, the J call TRBJ2-4. CDR3 length: 12 amino acids. In germline, CDR1 is MDHEN, CDR2 SYDVKM. The CDR3 reads CASSLNRNIQYF.

The CDR3 sequence is CASTIDRRYEQYF. This sequence joins TRBV2 and TRBJ2-7; TCRdb returns TRBD1, unconfirmable since there is no DNA. The CDR3 is 13 residues long. Looked up from germline, CDR1 is SNHLY and CDR2 is FYNNEI.

The chain carries TRBV20-1 and TRBJ2-1; TCRdb's D gene call, TRBD1, goes unchecked for lack of DNA. The CDR3 length is 13 residues. The V gene's germline CDR1 is DFQATT and CDR2 SNEGSKA (reference sequence). This chain's CDR3 is CSATTGSYNEQFF.

The chain couples TRBV7-9 to TRBJ2-5; TCRdb reports TRBD1, a call that lacks DNA to check it against. There are 14 residues in the CDR3. In germline, CDR1 is SEHNR, CDR2 FQNEAQ (reference sequence). CDR3 sequence: CASSFATGQETQYF.

The chain recombines TRBV29-1 with TRBJ2-7; the D call of TRBD1 rests on TCRdb alone, since no DNA is present to check it. From germline, CDR1 is SQVTM and CDR2 ANQGSEA. This CDR3 contains 13 residues. CDR3 region: CSVEVGQGVGQYF.

The rearrangement links TRBV28 to TRBJ2-7; TCRdb indicates TRBD1, and absent DNA this call remains unverified. Germline CDR1 is MDHEN and CDR2 is SYDVKM. The CDR3 has 13 residues. The CDR3 loop reads CAIATGSPYEQYF.

This chain uses TRBV5-1 with TRBJ2-2; TCRdb reports TRBD1, a call that lacks DNA to check it against. This CDR3 region has 19 residues. Germline CDR1 SGHRS, CDR2 YFSETQ. The CDR3 sequence is CASSKESPGTGANTGELFF.

The chain is built from TRBV7-2 and TRBJ1-5. The CDR3 consists of 18 residues. From germline, CDR1 is SGHTA and CDR2 FQGNSA. Here the CDR3 reads CASSLGQGGPWSNQPQHF.

The chain combines TRBV13 with TRBJ2-1; there is no DNA to check the TCRdb D call of TRBD2. The CDR3 covers 14 residues. Per germline, CDR1 PRHDT and CDR2 FYEKMQ (reference sequence). CDR3 region: CASSLAGSINEQFF. The full variable domain, rest sourced from reference TRBV13 and TRBJ2-1, is AAGVIQSPRHLIKEKRETATLKCYPIPRHDTVYWYQQGPGQDPQFLISFYEKMQSDKGSIPDRFSAQQFSDYHSELNMSSLELGDSALYFCASSLAGSINEQFFGPGTRLTVL.